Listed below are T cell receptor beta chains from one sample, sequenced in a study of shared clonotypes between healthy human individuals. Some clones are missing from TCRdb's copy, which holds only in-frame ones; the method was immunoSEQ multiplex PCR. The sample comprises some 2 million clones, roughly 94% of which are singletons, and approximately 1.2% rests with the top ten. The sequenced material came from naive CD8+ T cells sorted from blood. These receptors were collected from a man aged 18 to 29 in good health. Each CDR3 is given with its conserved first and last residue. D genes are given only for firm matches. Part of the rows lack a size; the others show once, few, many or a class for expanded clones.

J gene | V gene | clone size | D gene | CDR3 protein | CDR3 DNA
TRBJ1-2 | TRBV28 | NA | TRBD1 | CASSLYTGEANYGYTF | TGTGCCAGCAGTTTATATACAGGGGAAGCTAACTATGGCTACACCTTC
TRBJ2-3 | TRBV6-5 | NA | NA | CATLDSTDTQYF | TGTGCCACCTTGGATAGCACAGATACGCAGTATTTT
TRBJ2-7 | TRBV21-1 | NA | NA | CASSKGILAGIYYEQYF | TGTGCCAGCAGCAAAGGGATTCTAGCGGGTATATATTACGAGCAGTACTTC
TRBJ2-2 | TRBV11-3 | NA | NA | CASSLDLEGDSTGELFF | TGTGCCAGCAGCTTAGATCTAGAGGGAGACAGCACCGGGGAGCTGTTTTTT
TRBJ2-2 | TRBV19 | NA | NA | CASTPNPARERPTGELFF | TGTGCCAGTACTCCAAACCCCGCCCGGGAGAGGCCCACCGGGGAGCTGTTTTTT
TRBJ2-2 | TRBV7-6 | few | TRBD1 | CAVQQGATTGELFF | TGTGCCGTCCAGCAGGGGGCTACTACCGGGGAGCTGTTTTTT
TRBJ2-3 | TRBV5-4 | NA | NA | CASSSWGRDTQYF | TGTGCCAGCAGCTCTTGGGGGCGAGATACGCAGTATTTT
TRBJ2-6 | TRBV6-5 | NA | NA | CASSYLEANVLTF | TGTGCCAGCAGTTATCTGGAGGCCAACGTCCTGACTTTC
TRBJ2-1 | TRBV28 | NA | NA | CASSSANEGVLYNEQFF | TGTGCCAGCAGTTCCGCGAATGAGGGGGTTCTCTACAATGAGCAGTTCTTC
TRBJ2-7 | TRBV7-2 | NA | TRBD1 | CASSLGAGGDEQYF | TGTGCCAGCAGCTTAGGGGCAGGGGGAGACGAGCAGTACTTC
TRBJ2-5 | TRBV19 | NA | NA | CASSRFGGMVQETQYF | TGTGCCAGTAGTCGGTTCGGCGGAATGGTCCAAGAGACCCAGTACTTC
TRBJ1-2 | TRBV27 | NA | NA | CASSPSPRDINYGYTF | TGTGCCAGCAGTCCTTCCCCCCGGGACATCAACTATGGCTACACCTTC
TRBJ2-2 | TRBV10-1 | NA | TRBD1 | CASSESQQGSIVNTGELFF | TGCGCCAGCAGTGAGTCCCAACAGGGGAGTATAGTGAACACCGGGGAGCTGTTTTTT
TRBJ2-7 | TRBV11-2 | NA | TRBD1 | CASSFGQGATYEQYF | TGTGCCAGCAGCTTCGGACAGGGGGCAACTTACGAGCAGTACTTC
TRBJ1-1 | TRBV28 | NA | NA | CASTLKGALMNTEAFF | TGTGCCAGCACCTTGAAAGGGGCGCTAATGAACACTGAAGCTTTCTTT
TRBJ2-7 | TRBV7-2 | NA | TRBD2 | CASSFRGLAGGYSYEQYF | TGTGCCAGCAGCTTCCGAGGACTAGCGGGAGGATACTCCTACGAGCAGTACTTC
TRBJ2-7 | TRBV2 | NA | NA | CASSDSNYEQYF | TGTGCCAGCAGTGATAGCAACTACGAGCAGTACTTC
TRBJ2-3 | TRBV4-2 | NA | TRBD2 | CASSQDRRGGEGDTQYF | TGTGCCAGCAGCCAAGACAGGCGGGGGGGCGAGGGAGATACGCAGTATTTT
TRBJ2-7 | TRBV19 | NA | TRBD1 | CASSIQGQGGYEQYF | TGTGCCAGTAGTATCCAGGGACAGGGGGGCTACGAGCAGTACTTC
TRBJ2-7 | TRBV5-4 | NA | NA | CASSLEQGLDYEQYF | TGTGCCAGCAGCTTGGAGCAGGGATTAGACTACGAGCAGTACTTC
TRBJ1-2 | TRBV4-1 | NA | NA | CASSQDITLANYGYTF | TGCGCCAGCAGCCAAGATATCACGTTAGCTAACTATGGCTACACCTTC
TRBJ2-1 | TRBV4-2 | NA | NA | CASSPDSGDNEQFF | TGTGCCAGCAGCCCCGACTCCGGGGACAATGAGCAGTTCTTC
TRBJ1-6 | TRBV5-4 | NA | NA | CASSSGLEGPYNSPLHF | TGTGCCAGCAGCTCGGGTCTTGAAGGGCCCTATAATTCACCCCTCCACTTT
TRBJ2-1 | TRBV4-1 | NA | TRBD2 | CASSQEGSGSVEQFF | TGCGCCAGCAGCCAAGAAGGTAGCGGGAGTGTTGAGCAGTTCTTC
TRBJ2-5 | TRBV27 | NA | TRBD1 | CASSLDRAETQYF | TGTGCCAGCAGTTTAGACAGGGCAGAGACCCAGTACTTC
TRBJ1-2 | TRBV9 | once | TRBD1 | CASSVGSAGGYGYTF | TGTGCCAGCAGCGTAGGGTCGGCAGGGGGCTATGGCTACACCTTC
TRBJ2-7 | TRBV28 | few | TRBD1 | CASSFGQGYEQYF | TGTGCCAGCAGTTTCGGACAGGGCTACGAGCAGTACTTC
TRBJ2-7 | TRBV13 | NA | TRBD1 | CASSSGQTSYEQYF | TGTGCCAGCAGCTCGGGACAGACCTCCTACGAGCAGTACTTC
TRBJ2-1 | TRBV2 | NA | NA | CATQKGASNEQFF | TGTGCCACCCAGAAAGGGGCAAGTAATGAGCAGTTCTTC